The sequence of this TCR beta chain was determined in a study of T cell repertoires in cytomegalovirus infection. In the study overall: CMV infection together with matching HLA type was indicated by public TCR beta signatures. Study results and limitations: Carriers of CMV and the relevant HLA type were discriminated by public TCR beta frequency. Clonotypes of TCR beta that were HLA-C-restricted and CMV-specific dominated the ex vivo response.

TCRdb passed the reads through MiXCR, listing each CDR3 protein once. Found here are 750,000 to 900,000 distinct CDR3 sequences, about 28% of them singletons; the top ten hold roughly 14%. The length of the CDR3 is 14 residues. CDR1 is LNHDA, CDR2 SQIVND, per germline (reference sequence). V lost 3 bases to trimming and J lost 1 base, with 6 bases between them. Notes on this clonotype: Its antigen is unidentified.

The chain links TRBV19 to TRBJ2-2; D not certain. The material was cultured CD8+ T cells from PBMCs, obtained from culture after CMV antigen stimulation. This TCR derives from a human donor in good health (CMV status not recorded). Some clones in this sample may be carry-over from other donors' samples. This CDR3 reads CASSIGKNTGELFF. The CDR3 DNA reads as TGTGCCAGTAGTATTGGGAAGAACACCGGGGAGCTGTTTTTT.